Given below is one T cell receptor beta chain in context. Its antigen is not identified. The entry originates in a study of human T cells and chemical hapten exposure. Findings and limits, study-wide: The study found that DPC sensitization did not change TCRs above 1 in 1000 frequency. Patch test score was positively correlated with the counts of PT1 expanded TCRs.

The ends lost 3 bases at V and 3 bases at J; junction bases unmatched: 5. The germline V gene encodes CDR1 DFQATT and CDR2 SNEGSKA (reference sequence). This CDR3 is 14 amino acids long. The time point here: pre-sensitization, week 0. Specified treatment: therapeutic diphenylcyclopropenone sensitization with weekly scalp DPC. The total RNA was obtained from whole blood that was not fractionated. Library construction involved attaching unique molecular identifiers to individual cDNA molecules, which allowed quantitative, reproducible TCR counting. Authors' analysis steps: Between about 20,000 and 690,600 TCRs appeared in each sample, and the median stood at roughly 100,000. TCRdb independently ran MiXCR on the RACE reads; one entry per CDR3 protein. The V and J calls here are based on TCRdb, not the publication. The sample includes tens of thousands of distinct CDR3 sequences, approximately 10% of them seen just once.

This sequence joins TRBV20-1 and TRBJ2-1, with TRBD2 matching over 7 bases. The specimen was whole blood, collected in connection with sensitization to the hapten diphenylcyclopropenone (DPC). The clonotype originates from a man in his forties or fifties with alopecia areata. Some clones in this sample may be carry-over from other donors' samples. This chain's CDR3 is CSASSRGSYNEQFF. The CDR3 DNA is TGCAGTGCTAGCTCCCGCGGGAGCTACAATGAGCAGTTCTTC.